Below are 10 T cell receptor beta chains sequenced from a single sample in a study of metastatic and nonmetastatic thyroid tumors (dated by TCRdb to the early 2020s). None of the patients had been given any treatment before thyroid surgery. Library prep was done by PCR. TCRdb lists the instrument as Illumina HiSeq 4000. The public reads were reprocessed in TCRdb via fastp at Q25 and MiXCR, keeping in-frame beta chains. In this sample the table shows about 19,000 clones, roughly 27% of which occur a single time. Roughly 3.5% of the sample is taken by the ten largest. Specimen: blood. The origin of the receptors is a male donor with papillary thyroid cancer or a benign thyroid nodule (not recorded which). Some clones in this sample may be carry-over from other donors' samples.

This clone is labeled medium-sized. The rearrangement links TRBV6-6 to TRBJ2-7; D is undetermined. Germline CDR1 and CDR2: MNHNY and SVGAGI (reference sequence). V gave up 3 bases and J gave up 4 bases, with 19 bases separating them. The CDR3 runs 16 residues. This CDR3 is CASSYSTGSYKYEQYF. The CDR3 nucleotides read TGTGCCAGCAGTTATTCGACGGGTTCCTATAAGTACGAGCAGTACTTC.

The chain joins TRBV9 to TRBJ1-4; D uncertain. The length of the CDR3 is 15 residues. CDR1 is SGDLS, CDR2 YYNGEE, per germline. Trimming pared 2 bases from V and 8 bases from J, leaving 16 bases between. The CDR3 nucleotides are TGTGCCAGCAGCGTGGGGTGGTGGGCCGGGGAAAAACTGTTTTTT. It yields the protein CASSVGWWAGEKLFF.

This clone was found many times. This sample also contains other DNA sequences that code for the same CDR3. The chain recombines TRBV20-1 with TRBJ2-7; D is tentatively TRBD1 or TRBD2 (5 bases each). The V end lost 3 bases, the J end lost 3 bases, and 27 bases lay between the germline ends. The CDR3 extends over 18 amino acids. The germline CDR1 and CDR2 sequences are DFQATT and SNEGSKA (reference sequence). The CDR3 region has the DNA TGCAGTGCTAGGGGAGAGGCCCGCCGGGACCTCCAAAGCTACGAGCAGTACTTC. Translating it yields CSARGEARRDLQSYEQYF.

By sample share, this clone is medium-sized. The J gene is TRBJ2-2, the V gene TRBV28, with TRBD1 as a possible D gene (5 bases). The CDR3 is 14 residues long. The germline gives CDR1 MDHEN, CDR2 SYDVKM. Trimming stripped 7 bases from V and 4 bases from J, with 13 bases between. As DNA, the CDR3 is TGTGCCAGCACGGACCCAGGGATCACCGGGGAGCTGTTTTTT. It specifies CASTDPGITGELFF.

This clone was detected a few times. V gene TRBV6-6 combines with J gene TRBJ1-2, with 10 bases aligning to TRBD1. Germline CDR1 and CDR2: MNHNY and SVGAGI (reference sequence). V lost 2 bases and J lost 2; bases outside the gene matches: 8. This CDR3 is 17 amino acids long. CDR3 in amino acids: CASSYAGTGAGNYGYTF. Here the CDR3 DNA reads TGTGCCAGCAGTTACGCCGGGACAGGGGCAGGAAACTATGGCTACACCTTC.

This clone came up many times. Just one base apart from a much larger clone, this may be a read error. V is TRBV6-4 and J is TRBJ2-2; TRBD2 aligns across 11 bases. The CDR3 loop spans 17 amino acids. Per the germline V gene, CDR1 is MRHNA and CDR2 is SNTAGT. With 5 bases clipped from V and 2 bases from J, the junction kept 7 bases outside the gene matches. CDR3 in amino acids: CASSRITSGGNTGELFF. DNA for the CDR3: TGTGCCAGCAGTAGAATCACTAGCGGGGGTAACACCGGGGAGCTGTTTTTT.

This clone came up a few times. The sample has other DNA sequences that encode this CDR3 too. The gene calls are TRBV20-1 and TRBJ1-6, with D maybe TRBD1 (5 bases). In germline, CDR1 is DFQATT, CDR2 SNEGSKA (reference sequence). The CDR3 runs 15 residues. Between the trimmed V and J ends, which lost 3 bases and 10 bases, there was a span of 19 bases. The CDR3 sequence is CSARTLGTTRSPLHF. As DNA, the CDR3 is TGCAGTGCTAGGACTTTGGGGACTACTCGCTCACCCCTCCACTTT.

Relative to its sample, this clone is medium-sized. This chain connects TRBV10-3 to TRBJ1-2; possible D gene TRBD1, 5 bases. CDR1 and CDR2 (germline): ENHRY, SYGVKD. Trimming took off 5 bases at V and 6 bases at J, with 16 bases between the two ends. There are 14 residues in the CDR3. The DNA for the CDR3 is TGTGCCATCAGTCGACAGAGCCGACCAGATGGCTACACCTTC. Protein product: CAISRQSRPDGYTF.

The V gene is TRBV10-3, the J gene TRBJ1-1; weak D call: TRBD1 (5 bases). V lost 0 bases, J lost 4 bases, and 9 bases lay in between. Germline V lookup: CDR1 ENHRY, CDR2 SYGVKD. There are 14 residues in the CDR3. The CDR3 DNA reads as TGTGCCATCAGTGAGTCTTTGGGGGGCACTGAAGCTTTCTTT. This translates into CAISESLGGTEAFF.

Within the sample, this clone is medium-sized. V and J are TRBV20-1 and TRBJ2-3; 8 nucleotides line up with TRBD1. V shed 6 bases and J 4 bases; nucleotides not matched to a gene: 6. Germline V lookup: CDR1 DFQATT, CDR2 SNEGSKA (reference sequence). The CDR3 sequence is 13 residues long. The CDR3 spells CSAGGQGPDTQYF. In nucleotides, the CDR3 is TGCAGTGCGGGAGGACAGGGTCCAGATACGCAGTATTTT.